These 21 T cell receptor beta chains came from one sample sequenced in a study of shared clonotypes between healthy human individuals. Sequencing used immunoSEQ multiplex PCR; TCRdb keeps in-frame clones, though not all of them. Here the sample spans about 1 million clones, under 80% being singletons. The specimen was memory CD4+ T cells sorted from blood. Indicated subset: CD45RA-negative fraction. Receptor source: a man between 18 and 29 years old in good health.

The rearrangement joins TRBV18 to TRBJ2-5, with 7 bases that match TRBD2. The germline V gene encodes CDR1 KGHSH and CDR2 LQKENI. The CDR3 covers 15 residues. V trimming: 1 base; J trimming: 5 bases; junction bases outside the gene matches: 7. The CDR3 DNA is TGTGCCAGCTCACCACTCTCGGGGGGAAGGGAGACCCAGTACTTC. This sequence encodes CASSPLSGGRETQYF.

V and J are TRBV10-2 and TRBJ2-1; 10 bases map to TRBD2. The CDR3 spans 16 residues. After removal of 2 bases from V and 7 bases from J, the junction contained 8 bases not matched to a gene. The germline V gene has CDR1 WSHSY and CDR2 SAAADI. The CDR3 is CASSEPGLASWNEQFF. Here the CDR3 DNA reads TGCGCCAGCAGTGAGCCGGGACTAGCGAGTTGGAATGAGCAGTTCTTC.

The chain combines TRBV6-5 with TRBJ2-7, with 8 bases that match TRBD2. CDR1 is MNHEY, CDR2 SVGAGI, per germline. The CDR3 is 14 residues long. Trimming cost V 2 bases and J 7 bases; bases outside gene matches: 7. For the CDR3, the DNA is TGTGCCAGCAGTTACGACGGGAGGGGAGGGGAGCAGTACTTC. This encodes CASSYDGRGGEQYF.

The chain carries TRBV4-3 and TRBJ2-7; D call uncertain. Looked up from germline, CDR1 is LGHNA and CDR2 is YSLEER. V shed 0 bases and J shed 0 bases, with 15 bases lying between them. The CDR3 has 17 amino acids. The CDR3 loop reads CASSQDLDTFSSYEQYF. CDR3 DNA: TGCGCCAGCAGCCAAGATCTTGACACGTTCAGCTCCTACGAGCAGTACTTC.

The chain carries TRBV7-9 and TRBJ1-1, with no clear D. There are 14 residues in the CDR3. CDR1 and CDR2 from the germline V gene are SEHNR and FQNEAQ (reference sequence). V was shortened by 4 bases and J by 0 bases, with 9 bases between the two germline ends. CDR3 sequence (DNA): TGTGCCAGCAGCTCCCCGGCTTTGAACACTGAAGCTTTCTTT. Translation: CASSSPALNTEAFF.

CDR3 sequence reads: CASSQLDTWWVETQYF. The CDR3 region has the DNA TGTGCCAGCAGTCAACTTGACACTTGGTGGGTTGAGACCCAGTACTTC. J is TRBJ2-5 and V is TRBV6-4; D not certain. Trimming pared 5 bases from V and 5 bases from J, leaving 21 bases between. Germline loops: CDR1 MRHNA, CDR2 SNTAGT. The CDR3 contains 16 residues.

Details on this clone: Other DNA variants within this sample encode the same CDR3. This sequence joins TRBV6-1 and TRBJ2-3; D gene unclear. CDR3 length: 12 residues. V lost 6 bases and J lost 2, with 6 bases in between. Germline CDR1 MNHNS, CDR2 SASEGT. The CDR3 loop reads CASRGNTDTQYF. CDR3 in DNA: TGTGCCAGCAGGGGGAACACAGATACGCAGTATTTT.

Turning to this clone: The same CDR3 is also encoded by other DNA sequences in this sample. The CDR3 is CASSSGGTDTQYF. CDR3 DNA sequence: TGTGCCAGCAGCTCGGGGGGGACAGATACGCAGTATTTT. This rearrangement joins TRBV7-3 to TRBJ2-3; TRBD2 aligns across 8 bases. The CDR3 is made up of 13 amino acids. The germline V gene encodes CDR1 SGHTA and CDR2 FQGTGA. J lost 3 bases, V lost 4 bases, and 0 bases had no gene match.

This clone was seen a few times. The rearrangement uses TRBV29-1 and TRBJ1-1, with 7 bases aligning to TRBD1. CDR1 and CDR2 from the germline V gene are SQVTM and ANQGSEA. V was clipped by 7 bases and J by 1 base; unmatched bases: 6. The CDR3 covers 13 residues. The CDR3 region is CSGRQGPNTEAFF. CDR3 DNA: TGCAGCGGGAGACAGGGACCGAACACTGAAGCTTTCTTT. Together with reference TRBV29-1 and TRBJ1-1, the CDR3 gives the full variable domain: SAVISQKPSRDICQRGTSLTIQCQVDSQVTMMFWYRQQPGQSLTLIATANQGSEATYESGFVIDKFPISRPNLTFSTLTVSNMSPEDSSIYLCSGRQGPNTEAFFGQGTRLTVV.

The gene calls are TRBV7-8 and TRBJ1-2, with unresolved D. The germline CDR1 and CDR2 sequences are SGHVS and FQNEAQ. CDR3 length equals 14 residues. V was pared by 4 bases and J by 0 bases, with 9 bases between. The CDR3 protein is CASSSEGTNYGYTF. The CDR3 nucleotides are TGTGCCAGCAGCTCGGAGGGTACTAACTATGGCTACACCTTC. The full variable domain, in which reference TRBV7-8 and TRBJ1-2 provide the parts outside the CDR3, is GAGVSQSPRYKVAKRGQDVALRCDPISGHVSLFWYQQALGQGPEFLTYFQNEAQLDKSGLPSDRFFAERPEGSVSTLKIQRTQQEDSAVYLCASSSEGTNYGYTFGSGTRLTVV.

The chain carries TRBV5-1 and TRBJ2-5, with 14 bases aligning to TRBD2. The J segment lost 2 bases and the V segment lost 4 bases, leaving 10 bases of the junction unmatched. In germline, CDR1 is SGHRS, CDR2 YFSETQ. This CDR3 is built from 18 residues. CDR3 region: CASSPETSGRARQETQYF. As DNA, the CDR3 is TGCGCCAGCAGCCCCGAGACTAGCGGGAGGGCCAGGCAAGAGACCCAGTACTTC.

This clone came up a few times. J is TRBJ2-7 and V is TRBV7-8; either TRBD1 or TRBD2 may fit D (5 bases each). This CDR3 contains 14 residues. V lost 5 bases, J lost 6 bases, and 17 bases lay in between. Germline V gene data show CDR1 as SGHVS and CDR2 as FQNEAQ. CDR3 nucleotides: TGTGCCAGCAGCCCGGGGCAGCTTGGCGGCGAGCAGTACTTC. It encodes CASSPGQLGGEQYF.

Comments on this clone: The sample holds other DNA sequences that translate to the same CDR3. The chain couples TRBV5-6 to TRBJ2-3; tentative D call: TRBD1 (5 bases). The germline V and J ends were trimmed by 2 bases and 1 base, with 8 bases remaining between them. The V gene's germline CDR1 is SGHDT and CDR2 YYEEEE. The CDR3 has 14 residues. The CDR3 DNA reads TGTGCCAGCAGCTTAGAAGGGGGCACAGATACGCAGTATTTT. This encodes CASSLEGGTDTQYF.

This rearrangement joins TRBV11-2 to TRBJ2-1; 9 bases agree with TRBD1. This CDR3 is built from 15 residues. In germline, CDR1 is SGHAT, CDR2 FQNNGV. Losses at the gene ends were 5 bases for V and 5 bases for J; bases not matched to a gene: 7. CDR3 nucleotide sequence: TGTGCCAGCAGCCTCCGGGACAGGGATCACAATGAGCAGTTCTTC. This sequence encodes CASSLRDRDHNEQFF.

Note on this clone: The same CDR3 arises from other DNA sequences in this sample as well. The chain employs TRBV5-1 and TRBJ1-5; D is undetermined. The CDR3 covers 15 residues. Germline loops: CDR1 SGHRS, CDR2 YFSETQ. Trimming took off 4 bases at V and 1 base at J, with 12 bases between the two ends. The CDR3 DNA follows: TGCGCCAGCAGCCCGGAAGGACGGAGCAATCAGCCCCAGCATTTT. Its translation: CASSPEGRSNQPQHF.

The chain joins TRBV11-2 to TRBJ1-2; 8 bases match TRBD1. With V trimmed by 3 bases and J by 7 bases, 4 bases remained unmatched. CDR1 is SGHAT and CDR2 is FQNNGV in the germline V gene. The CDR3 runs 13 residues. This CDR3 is CASSLQQGGGYTF. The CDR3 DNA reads TGTGCCAGCAGCTTGCAACAGGGGGGTGGCTACACCTTC.

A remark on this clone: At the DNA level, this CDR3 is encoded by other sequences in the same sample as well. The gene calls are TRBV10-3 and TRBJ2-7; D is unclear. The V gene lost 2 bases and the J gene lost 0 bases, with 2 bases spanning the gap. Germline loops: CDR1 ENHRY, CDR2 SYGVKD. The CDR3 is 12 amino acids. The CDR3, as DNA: TGTGCCATCAGTGAGGGCTCCTACGAGCAGTACTTC. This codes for CAISEGSYEQYF.

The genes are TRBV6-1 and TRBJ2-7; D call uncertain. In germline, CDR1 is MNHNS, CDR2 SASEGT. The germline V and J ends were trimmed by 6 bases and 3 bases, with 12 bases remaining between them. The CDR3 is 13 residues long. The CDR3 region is CASRRPFFYEQYF. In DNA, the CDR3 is TGTGCCAGCAGAAGACCATTTTTCTACGAGCAGTACTTC.

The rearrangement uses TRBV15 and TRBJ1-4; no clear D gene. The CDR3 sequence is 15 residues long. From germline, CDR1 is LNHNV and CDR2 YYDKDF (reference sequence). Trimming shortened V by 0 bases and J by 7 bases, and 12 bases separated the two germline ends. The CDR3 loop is CATSRDRNPAEKLFF. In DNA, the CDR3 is TGTGCCACCAGCAGAGATCGAAACCCAGCTGAAAAACTGTTTTTT. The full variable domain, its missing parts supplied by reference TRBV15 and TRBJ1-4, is DAMVIQNPRYQVTQFGKPVTLSCSQTLNHNVMYWYQQKSSQAPKLLFHYYDKDFNNEADTPDNFQSRRPNTSFCFLDIRSPGLGDTAMYLCATSRDRNPAEKLFFGSGTQLSVL.

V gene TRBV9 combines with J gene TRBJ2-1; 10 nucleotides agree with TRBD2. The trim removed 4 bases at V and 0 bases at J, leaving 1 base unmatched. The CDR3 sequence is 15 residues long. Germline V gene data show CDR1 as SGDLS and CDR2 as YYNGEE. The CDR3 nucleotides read TGTGCCAGCAGCCCTAGCGGGGGCTCCTACAATGAGCAGTTCTTC. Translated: CASSPSGGSYNEQFF.

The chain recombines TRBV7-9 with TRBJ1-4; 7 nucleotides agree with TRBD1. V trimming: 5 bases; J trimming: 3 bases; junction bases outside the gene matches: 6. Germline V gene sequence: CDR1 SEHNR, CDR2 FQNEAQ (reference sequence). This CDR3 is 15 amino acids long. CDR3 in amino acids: CASSNMTGPNEKLFF. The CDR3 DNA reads TGTGCCAGCAGCAACATGACAGGGCCTAATGAAAAACTGTTTTTT. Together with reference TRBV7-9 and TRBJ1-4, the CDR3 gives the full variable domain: DTGVSQNPRHKITKRGQNVTFRCDPISEHNRLYWYRQTLGQGPEFLTYFQNEAQLEKSRLLSDRFSAERPKGSFSTLEIQRTEQGDSAMYLCASSNMTGPNEKLFFGSGTQLSVL.